The 21 T cell receptor beta chains presented below share a single source sample, sequenced in a study of blood T cells in healthy people across ages. Through a sample-barcoded 5' primer and a J-beta primer mix, a second PCR was run for roughly 6 to 11 cycles. Each CDR3 protein gets one entry after TCRdb re-called the 5' RACE reads with MiXCR. The repertoire holds around 970,000 distinct CDR3 sequences, with roughly 50% as singletons. The specimen sequenced was blood. The receptor source for this set is a woman aged 60-70 years in good health.

The gene calls are TRBV7-9 and TRBJ2-4; 7 bases are a match to TRBD1. The DNA end favors TRBJ2-7, so the J call may be wrong. This CDR3 is built from 15 residues. Germline-derived CDR1 and CDR2 are SEHNR and FQNEAQ (reference sequence). The CDR3 sequence is CASSLANRGSYEQYF. CDR3 DNA: TGTGCCAGCAGTCTCGCCAACAGGGGTTCCTACGAGCAGTACTTC.

The CDR3, as DNA: TGTGCCAGCAGTACCAGGGTCCGGGAGACCCAGTACTTC. Protein: CASSTRVRETQYF. The chain links TRBV28 to TRBJ2-7; a possible D gene is TRBD1 (5 bases). Judging by the DNA end, TRBJ2-5 fits better; the J call may be wrong. The CDR3 loop spans 13 amino acids. Looked up from germline, CDR1 is MDHEN and CDR2 is SYDVKM.

This clonotype was seen a few times. The chain is built from TRBV6-5 and TRBJ2-3; 8 nucleotides match TRBD2. In germline, CDR1 is MNHEY, CDR2 SVGAGI. V was clipped by 6 bases and J by 4 bases; unmatched bases: 9. This CDR3 is 15 amino acids long. The CDR3 sequence: CASRMSGSVADTQYF. For the CDR3, the DNA is TGTGCCAGCAGAATGAGCGGGAGCGTCGCAGATACGCAGTATTTT.

The J gene is TRBJ1-2, the V gene TRBV7-9, with 8 bases matching TRBD1. The CDR3 runs 17 residues. The J segment lost 1 base and the V segment lost 2 bases, leaving 9 bases of the junction unmatched. The germline V gene has CDR1 SEHNR and CDR2 FQNEAQ (reference sequence). The CDR3 here is CASSLRRTGMGNYGYTF. The CDR3 DNA is TGTGCCAGCAGCTTAAGACGGACAGGGATGGGTAACTATGGCTACACCTTC.

This chain connects TRBV29-1 to TRBJ2-7; TRBD1 is a possible D gene (6 bases). There are 14 residues in the CDR3. The germline V gene encodes CDR1 SQVTM and CDR2 ANQGSEA. V lost 8 bases, J lost 6 bases, and 23 bases lay in between. The CDR3 DNA reads TGCAGCTCCCTCCCGGAAGGGGGAATTAGCGAGCAGTACTTC. Its translation: CSSLPEGGISEQYF.

Remarks on this clonotype: The junction does not match germline at one end; this may be a read error. J is TRBJ2-3 and V is TRBV9, with D unclear. The CDR3 has 15 amino acids. CDR1 is SGDLS and CDR2 is YYNGEE in the germline V gene. CDR3 DNA: TGTGCCAGCGGCGTAGCCCCCTTTAGCACAGATACGCAGTATTTT. It encodes CASGVAPFSTDTQYF.

This chain joins TRBV6-5 and TRBJ2-1, with D possibly being TRBD2 (6 bases). The V end lost 2 bases, the J end lost 5 bases, and 7 bases lay between the germline ends. Germline-derived CDR1 and CDR2 are MNHEY and SVGAGI. The CDR3 is made up of 13 amino acids. Here the CDR3 DNA reads TGTGCCAGCAGTTACGGGAGGCACAATGAGCAGTTCTTC. It yields the protein CASSYGRHNEQFF.

CDR3 in DNA: TGTGCCAGCAGCCAAGAAGCCGGGAGTAACACCGGGGAGCTGTTTTTT. Amino acid sequence: CASSQEAGSNTGELFF. This chain joins TRBV4-2 and TRBJ2-2, with a tentative D call TRBD2 (6 bases). CDR1 and CDR2 from the germline V gene are LGHNA and YNFKEQ. V was shortened by 0 bases and J by 2 bases, with 10 bases between the two germline ends. The CDR3 totals 16 residues.

Remarks on this clonotype: A junction end diverges from the germline sequence, so it may reflect a read error. The chain employs TRBV9 and TRBJ2-1; unclear D gene. The CDR3 has 15 amino acids. The germline V gene encodes CDR1 SGDLS and CDR2 YYNGEE. This CDR3 is CANSVTGTSYNEQFF. CDR3 sequence (DNA): TGTGCCAACAGCGTAACCGGCACCTCCTACAATGAGCAGTTCTTC.

The chain links TRBV6-4 to TRBJ2-3, with TRBD2 identical over 11 bases. This CDR3 is built from 16 residues. V shed 0 bases and J 3 bases; nucleotides not matched to a gene: 2. Looked up from germline, CDR1 is MRHNA and CDR2 is SNTAGT. CDR3 sequence (DNA): TGTGCCAGCAGTGACTCTAGCGGGAGGGTAACAGATACGCAGTATTTT. Its translation is CASSDSSGRVTDTQYF.

The chain recombines TRBV3-1 with TRBJ2-3, with 10 positions matching TRBD2. Germline assignment: CDR1 LGHDT and CDR2 YNNKEL (reference sequence). The CDR3 is 17 amino acids. V was clipped by 4 bases and J by 2 bases; unmatched bases: 9. The CDR3, as DNA: TGTGCCAGCAGCCCCCGAGTAGCGGGAGGCCTCACAGATACGCAGTATTTT. Translated: CASSPRVAGGLTDTQYF.

The rearrangement uses TRBV3-1 and TRBJ1-2, with a tentative D call TRBD1 (5 bases). This CDR3 is built from 15 residues. Germline CDR1 LGHDT, CDR2 YNNKEL (reference sequence). V was shortened by 2 bases and J by 4 bases, with 14 bases between the two germline ends. DNA of the CDR3: TGTGCCAGCAGCCAATCCGGGCAGGGTGCCTATGGCTACACCTTC. This codes for CASSQSGQGAYGYTF.

The chain couples TRBV4-2 to TRBJ1-1; TRBD1 might be the D (5 bases). Deletions cut 4 bases from V and 2 bases from J, with 14 bases between. Germline V CDR1 and CDR2: LGHNA, YNFKEQ. This CDR3 has 15 residues. The CDR3: CASSPDGRTNTEAFF. The CDR3 DNA follows: TGTGCCAGCAGCCCTGACGGACGGACAAACACTGAAGCTTTCTTT.

The V and J genes are TRBV29-1 and TRBJ1-3; D is unresolved. Germline values: CDR1 SQVTM, CDR2 ANQGSEA. The CDR3 extends over 13 amino acids. The V and J ends lost 6 bases and 0 bases respectively, with 9 bases between them. The CDR3 DNA reads as TGCAGCGTCCGGGCGAACTCTGGAAACACCATATATTTT. Encoded protein: CSVRANSGNTIYF. Full variable domain (outside the CDR3, taken from reference TRBV29-1 and TRBJ1-3): SAVISQKPSRDICQRGTSLTIQCQVDSQVTMMFWYRQQPGQSLTLIATANQGSEATYESGFVIDKFPISRPNLTFSTLTVSNMSPEDSSIYLCSVRANSGNTIYFGEGSWLTVV.

Comments on this clonotype: Possible read error: a much larger clone is one base away. The genes are TRBV29-1 and TRBJ2-7; D is perhaps TRBD2 (5 bases). Trimming stripped 5 bases from V and 7 bases from J, with 21 bases between. Germline lookup yields CDR1 SQVTM and CDR2 ANQGSEA. The CDR3 has 14 amino acids. This chain's CDR3 is CSVNPDSGYNEQYF. The CDR3, as DNA: TGCAGCGTTAATCCGGACTCGGGATACAATGAGCAGTACTTC.

The sample holds a few counts of this clonotype. This chain joins TRBV14 and TRBJ2-7; tentative D call: TRBD1 (5 bases). The CDR3 is 14 residues long. V was trimmed by 3 bases and J by 6 bases, leaving 15 bases between them. Germline lookup yields CDR1 SGHDN and CDR2 FVKESK. The CDR3 sequence: CASSQGPIRGEQYF. The CDR3 DNA follows: TGTGCCAGCAGCCAGGGGCCCATCCGTGGCGAGCAGTACTTC. Combining the CDR3 with reference TRBV14 and TRBJ2-7 gives the whole variable domain EAGVTQFPSHSVIEKGQTVTLRCDPISGHDNLYWYRRVMGKEIKFLLHFVKESKQDESGMPNNRFLAERTGGTYSTLKVQPAELEDSGVYFCASSQGPIRGEQYFGPGTRLTVT.

The table lists this clonotype with a few counts. This sequence joins TRBV12-5 and TRBJ1-2; TRBD1 matches at 7 bases. The CDR3 has 16 residues. V lost 2 bases to trimming and J lost 4 bases; unmatched junction nucleotides: 10. The V gene's germline CDR1 is LGHNT and CDR2 FRNRAP. The CDR3 spells CASGLTQGNTLYGYTF. The CDR3 bases are TGTGCTAGTGGTTTGACACAGGGGAATACCCTCTATGGCTACACCTTC.

The CDR3 DNA is TGCGCCAGCAGTGGGAGGGCGCGGCGGGAGGGGAATGGTGAGCAGTTCTTC. Its protein product is CASSGRARREGNGEQFF. The chain combines TRBV10-2 with TRBJ2-1; 9 bases fit TRBD2. Germline trimming cut 4 bases from V and 9 bases from J; bases unmatched to any gene: 16. Germline V gives CDR1 WSHSY, CDR2 SAAADI. The CDR3 runs 17 residues.

The sample holds a few counts of this clonotype. CDR3 DNA sequence: TGTGCCAGCAGTGTCACCGGGGGTTTGAGCACCGGGGAGCTGTTTTTT. Protein sequence: CASSVTGGLSTGELFF. The chain couples TRBV28 to TRBJ2-2; D perhaps matches TRBD2 (6 bases). CDR3 length: 16 amino acids. Germline-derived CDR1 and CDR2 are MDHEN and SYDVKM. Trimming pared 5 bases from V and 4 bases from J, leaving 17 bases between.

The chain couples TRBV29-1 to TRBJ1-4; the D gene is possibly TRBD1 (5 bases). CDR1 and CDR2 (germline): SQVTM, ANQGSEA. V was shortened by 4 bases and J by 0 bases, with 12 bases between the two germline ends. The CDR3 runs 15 residues. The CDR3 DNA reads as TGCAGCGTTGGGGGATCAGGGTCAACTAATGAAAAACTGTTTTTT. Translating it yields CSVGGSGSTNEKLFF.

The chain links TRBV20-1 to TRBJ2-1, with 10 bases that match TRBD2. The CDR3 contains 16 residues. V shed 7 bases and J 13 bases; nucleotides not matched to a gene: 22. Germline CDR1 DFQATT, CDR2 SNEGSKA (reference sequence). The CDR3 spells CSVGRLAGEREETQFF. The CDR3 region has the DNA TGCAGTGTAGGTCGGCTAGCGGGAGAACGGGAAGAGACCCAGTTCTTC.